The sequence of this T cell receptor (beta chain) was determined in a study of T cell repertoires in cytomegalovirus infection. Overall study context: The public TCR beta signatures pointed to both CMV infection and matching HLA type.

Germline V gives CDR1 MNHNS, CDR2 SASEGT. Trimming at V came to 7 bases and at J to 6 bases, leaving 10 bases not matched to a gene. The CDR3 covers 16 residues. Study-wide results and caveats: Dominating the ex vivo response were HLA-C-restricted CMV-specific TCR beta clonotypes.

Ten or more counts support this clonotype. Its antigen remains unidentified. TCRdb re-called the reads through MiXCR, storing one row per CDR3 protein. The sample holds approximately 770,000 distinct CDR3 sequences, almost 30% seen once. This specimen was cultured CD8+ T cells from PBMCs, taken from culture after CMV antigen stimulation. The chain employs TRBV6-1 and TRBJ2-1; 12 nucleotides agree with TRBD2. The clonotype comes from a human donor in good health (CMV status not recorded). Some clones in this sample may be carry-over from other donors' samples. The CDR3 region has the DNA TGTGCCAGCACCAATGGGGCTAGCGGGGGGGCCAATGAGCAGTTCTTC. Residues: CASTNGASGGANEQFF.